A selection of T cell receptor beta chains follows, all from one sample in a study of T cell repertoires in cytomegalovirus infection. TCRdb reanalysed the reads using MiXCR and keeps one entry per CDR3 protein. The data hold roughly 81,000 distinct CDR3 sequences, with 3.7% observed a single time. The material sequenced was PBMCs. These receptors were obtained from a human donor in good health (CMV status not recorded). Some clones in this sample may be carry-over from other donors' samples. CDR3s include the opening cysteine and the closing phenylalanine or tryptophan. A D gene is named only where the DNA matches it firmly. Clone size is given as once, few, many or a size class.

J: TRBJ2-5
size: many
V: TRBV9
D: TRBD2
CDR3: CASSVAPGGQETQYF
DNA: TGTGCCAGCAGCGTAGCTCCGGGAGGCCAAGAGACCCAGTACTTC

J: TRBJ1-5
size: many
V: TRBV28
D: TRBD1
CDR3: CASRKQGVDQPQHF
DNA: TGTGCCAGCAGGAAACAGGGGGTAGATCAGCCCCAGCATTTT

J: TRBJ2-7
size: many
V: TRBV7-2
D: TRBD2
CDR3: CASSGSGGLEAYEQYF
DNA: TGTGCCAGCAGCGGGAGCGGGGGACTCGAAGCCTACGAGCAGTACTTC

J: TRBJ1-1
size: many
V: TRBV7-2
D: TRBD1
CDR3: CASSLEGQANTEAFF
DNA: TGTGCCAGCAGCTTAGAGGGACAGGCAAACACTGAAGCTTTCTTT

J: TRBJ1-6
size: many
V: TRBV2
D: NA
CDR3: CASKTEGYSPLHF
DNA: TGTGCCAGCAAGACCGAGGGATATTCACCCCTCCACTTT

J: TRBJ1-2
size: many
V: TRBV4-3
D: NA
CDR3: CASSPGPANYGYTF
DNA: TGCGCCAGCAGCCCGGGACCTGCTAACTATGGCTACACCTTC

J: TRBJ2-7
size: many
V: TRBV18
D: TRBD1
CDR3: CASSPRDRGHEQYF
DNA: TGTGCCAGCTCACCCCGGGACAGGGGCCACGAGCAGTACTTC

J: TRBJ1-6
size: many
V: TRBV7-2
D: NA
CDR3: CASSLEYDSPLHF
DNA: TGTGCCAGCAGCTTAGAGTACGACTCACCCCTCCACTTT

J: TRBJ1-1
size: many
V: TRBV28
D: TRBD1
CDR3: CASSPRTGRPMNTEAFF
DNA: TGTGCCAGCAGTCCCAGGACAGGTAGGCCCATGAACACTGAAGCTTTCTTT

J: TRBJ1-1
size: many
V: TRBV12-3/TRBV12-4
D: NA
CDR3: CASSLLQGGSTEAFF
DNA: TGTGCCAGCAGTTTATTACAGGGCGGGAGCACTGAAGCTTTCTTT

J: TRBJ2-6
size: many
V: TRBV29-1
D: NA
CDR3: CSVEDRGLRTGANVLTF
DNA: TGCAGCGTTGAAGATCGGGGCCTGCGGACTGGGGCCAACGTCCTGACTTTC

J: TRBJ1-1
size: many
V: TRBV3-1
D: TRBD1
CDR3: CASSLTGDTEAFF
DNA: TGTGCCAGCAGCCTCACAGGGGACACTGAAGCTTTCTTT

J: TRBJ1-5
size: many
V: TRBV6-1
D: NA
CDR3: CASRRGMSNQPQHF
DNA: TGTGCCAGCAGGAGGGGGATGAGCAATCAGCCCCAGCATTTT

J: TRBJ2-7
size: many
V: TRBV19
D: NA
CDR3: CASRESDRYEQYF
DNA: TGTGCCAGTAGGGAAAGCGACAGGTACGAGCAGTACTTC